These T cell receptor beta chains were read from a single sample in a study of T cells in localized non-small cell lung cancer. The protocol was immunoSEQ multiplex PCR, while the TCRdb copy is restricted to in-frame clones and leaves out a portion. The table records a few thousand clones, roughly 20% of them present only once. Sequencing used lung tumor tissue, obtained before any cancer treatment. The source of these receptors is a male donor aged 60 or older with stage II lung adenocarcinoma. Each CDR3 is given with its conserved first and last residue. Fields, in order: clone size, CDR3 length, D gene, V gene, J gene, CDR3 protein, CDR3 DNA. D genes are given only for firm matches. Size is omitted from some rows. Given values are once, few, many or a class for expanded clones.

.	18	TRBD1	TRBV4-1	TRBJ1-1	CASSQDYRGGGPRTEAFF	TGCGCCAGCAGCCAAGATTACAGGGGAGGGGGTCCCCGCACTGAAGCTTTCTTT
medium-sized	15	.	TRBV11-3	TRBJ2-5	CASSYSSSGEGTQYF	TGTGCCAGCAGCTACTCTTCATCGGGTGAAGGGACCCAGTACTTC
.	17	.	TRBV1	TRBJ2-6	CASSQVNSLSGANVLTF	TGCGCCAGCAGCCAAGTCAACAGTCTCTCTGGGGCCAACGTCCTGACTTTC
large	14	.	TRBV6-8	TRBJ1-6	CASQGAISSSPLHF	TGTGCCAGTCAAGGGGCCATTAGTAGTTCACCCCTCCACTTT
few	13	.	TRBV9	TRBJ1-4	CARRGRWDEKLFF	TGTGCCAGACGTGGGCGGTGGGATGAAAAACTGTTTTTT
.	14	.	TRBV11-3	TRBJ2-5	CASVSTGHQETQYF	TGTGCCAGCGTATCGACAGGTCACCAAGAGACCCAGTACTTC
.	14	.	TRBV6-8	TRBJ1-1	CAISGRERSTEAFF	TGTGCCATCAGTGGAAGGGAAAGGAGTACTGAAGCTTTCTTT
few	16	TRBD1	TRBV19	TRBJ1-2	CASQEPGQGAGYGYTF	TGTGCCAGTCAGGAGCCGGGACAGGGAGCCGGCTATGGCTACACCTTC
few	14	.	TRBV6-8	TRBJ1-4	CASSYGQGSEKLFF	TGTGCCAGCAGTTACGGGCAGGGCAGTGAAAAACTGTTTTTT
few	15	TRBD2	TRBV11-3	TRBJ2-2	CASSLGGLNTGELFF	TGTGCCAGCAGCCTCGGGGGGTTGAACACCGGGGAGCTGTTTTTT
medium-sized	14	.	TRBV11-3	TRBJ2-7	CASSLDGSNYEQYF	TGTGCCAGCAGCTTAGACGGCAGCAACTACGAGCAGTACTTC
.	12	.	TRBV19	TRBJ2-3	CASRLSGDTQYF	TGTGCCAGTAGATTGTCTGGAGATACGCAGTATTTT
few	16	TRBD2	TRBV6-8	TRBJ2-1	CASTGRLAGGDNEQFF	TGTGCCAGCACCGGGAGGCTAGCGGGGGGAGACAATGAGCAGTTCTTC
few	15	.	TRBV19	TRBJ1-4	CASSIATGRNEKLFF	TGTGCCAGTAGTATAGCAACAGGAAGAAATGAAAAACTGTTTTTT
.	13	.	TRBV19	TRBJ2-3	CASSLGLADTQYF	TGTGCCAGTAGTCTTGGGTTGGCAGATACGCAGTATTTT
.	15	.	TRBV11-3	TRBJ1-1	CASSPPGRGFTEAFF	TGTGCCAGCAGTCCCCCTGGGAGGGGTTTCACTGAAGCTTTCTTT
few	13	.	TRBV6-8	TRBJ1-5	CASRGNSNQPQHF	TGTGCCAGCAGGGGAAATAGCAATCAGCCCCAGCATTTT
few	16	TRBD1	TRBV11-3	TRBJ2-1	CASSRLGTGPNNEQFF	TGTGCCAGCAGCCGGTTAGGGACAGGGCCCAACAATGAGCAGTTCTTC
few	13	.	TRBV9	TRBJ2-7	CASSVEAFSEQYF	TGTGCCAGCAGCGTAGAGGCCTTTAGTGAGCAGTACTTC
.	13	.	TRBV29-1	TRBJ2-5	CSVAVKGWETQYF	TGCAGCGTTGCGGTCAAGGGCTGGGAGACCCAGTACTTC
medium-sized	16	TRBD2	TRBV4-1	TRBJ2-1	CASSQDGSGGYNEQFF	TGCGCCAGCAGCCAAGATGGAAGCGGGGGGTACAATGAGCAGTTCTTC
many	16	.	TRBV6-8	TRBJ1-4	CASRDWGGPTNEKLFF	TGTGCCAGCAGAGATTGGGGGGGACCAACTAATGAAAAACTGTTTTTT
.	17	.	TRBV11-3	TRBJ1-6	CASSPRVEGSYNSPLHF	TGTGCCAGCAGCCCCCGCGTAGAGGGATCCTATAATTCACCCCTCCACTTT
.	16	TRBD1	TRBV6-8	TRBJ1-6	CASRPFGGQGNSPLHF	TGTGCCAGCAGACCCTTCGGGGGACAGGGGAATTCACCCCTCCACTTT
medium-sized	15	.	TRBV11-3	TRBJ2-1	CASSLGSGTYNEQFF	TGTGCCAGCAGCTTAGGGTCAGGTACTTACAATGAGCAGTTCTTC
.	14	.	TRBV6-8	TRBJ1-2	CASSYRGGDYGYTF	TGTGCCAGCAGTTACAGGGGTGGGGACTATGGCTACACCTTC
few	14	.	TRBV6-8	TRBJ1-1	CASSFRLQVTEAFF	TGTGCCAGCAGTTTTAGGCTCCAGGTCACTGAAGCTTTCTTT
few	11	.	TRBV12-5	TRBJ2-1	CASGSNNEQFF	TGTGCCAGCGGTTCCAACAATGAGCAGTTCTTC
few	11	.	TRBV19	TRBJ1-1	CASIAGGLAFF	TGTGCCAGTATAGCGGGTGGACTAGCTTTCTTT